Following are 20 T cell receptor beta chains from one sample sequenced in a study of technical replicates of blood from a handful of donors. Measured with immunoSEQ multiplex PCR; TCRdb has only the in-frame clones, and not every one. The sample has over 45,000 clones; about 90% are singletons. The sample comprised PBMCs. These receptors were obtained from a human donor in good health. Some clones in this sample may be carry-over from other donors' samples.

V gene TRBV29-1 combines with J gene TRBJ1-1; D might be TRBD1 (5 bases). The CDR3 loop spans 11 amino acids. Germline V lookup: CDR1 SQVTM, CDR2 ANQGSEA. Trimming left V 8 bases short and J 7 bases short, with 14 bases between. DNA for the CDR3: TGCAGCTCGGGGGTGGGAGGTGAAGCTTTCTTT. Amino acid sequence: CSSGVGGEAFF. The variable domain in full, with the rest retrieved from reference TRBV29-1 and TRBJ1-1, is SAVISQKPSRDICQRGTSLTIQCQVDSQVTMMFWYRQQPGQSLTLIATANQGSEATYESGFVIDKFPISRPNLTFSTLTVSNMSPEDSSIYLCSSGVGGEAFFGQGTRLTVV.

This sequence joins TRBV7-3 and TRBJ2-3; D is unresolved. The CDR3 is made up of 14 amino acids. Looked up from germline, CDR1 is SGHTA and CDR2 is FQGTGA. V was shortened by 4 bases and J by 2 bases, with 10 bases between the two germline ends. CDR3 sequence: CASSSSGFTDTQYF. DNA for the CDR3: TGTGCCAGCAGCTCATCGGGTTTCACAGATACGCAGTATTTT.

The genes are TRBV9 and TRBJ2-2, with D perhaps TRBD1 (5 bases). Germline CDR1 reads SGDLS; CDR2 reads YYNGEE. With 1 base removed from V and 5 bases from J, the gap between germline ends came to 9 bases. The CDR3 is 14 residues long. This chain's CDR3 is CASSVTGRTGELFF. The DNA of the CDR3 is TGTGCCAGCAGCGTAACAGGAAGAACCGGGGAGCTGTTTTTT.

Worth noting for this clone: Other DNA sequences in the same sample also yield this CDR3. The chain is built from TRBV7-8 and TRBJ1-5; D perhaps matches TRBD1 (6 bases). V lost 1 base to trimming and J lost 2 bases, with 12 bases between them. Germline V CDR1 and CDR2: SGHVS, FQNEAQ. The CDR3 covers 16 residues. The CDR3 nucleotides read TGTGCCAGCAGCTTAGGGGGGCGAAATGGCAATCAGCCCCAGCATTTT. It translates to CASSLGGRNGNQPQHF.

The J gene is TRBJ2-5, the V gene TRBV2, with D unclear. CDR1 and CDR2 from the germline V gene are SNHLY and FYNNEI. This CDR3 is built from 11 residues. Trimming left V 2 bases short and J 5 bases short, with 3 bases between. CDR3 DNA: TGTGCCAGCAGTGAACGGGAGACCCAGTACTTC. Its protein product is CASSERETQYF.

This clone is a singleton in its sample. The gene calls are TRBV9 and TRBJ2-1, with 9 bases identical to TRBD2. Germline CDR1 and CDR2: SGDLS and YYNGEE. The CDR3 covers 16 residues. The trim removed 0 bases at V and 9 bases at J, leaving 10 bases unmatched. CDR3 protein: CASSVGARGRDGEQFF. The CDR3 DNA sequence: TGTGCCAGCAGCGTAGGAGCTCGCGGGAGGGATGGTGAGCAGTTCTTC.

CDR3 DNA sequence: TGCGCCAGCAGCTTGGATCGCGGGCCCACCTACGAGCAGTACTTC. The encoded protein is CASSLDRGPTYEQYF. The chain links TRBV5-1 to TRBJ2-7, with TRBD2 as a possible D gene (5 bases). In germline, CDR1 is SGHRS, CDR2 YFSETQ. The length of the CDR3 is 15 residues. V shed 0 bases and J shed 2 bases, with 12 bases lying between them.

V and J are TRBV29-1 and TRBJ2-1; D unresolved. Germline CDR1 is SQVTM and CDR2 is ANQGSEA. V was cut by 7 bases and J by 1 base, with 14 bases left in between. The CDR3 length is 14 residues. CDR3 in amino acids: CSAEVASSYNEQFF. For the CDR3, the DNA is TGCAGCGCCGAAGTGGCTTCGTCCTACAATGAGCAGTTCTTC.

The genes are TRBV11-2 and TRBJ1-1; 9 bases map to TRBD1. The germline V gene encodes CDR1 SGHAT and CDR2 FQNNGV. V was clipped by 5 bases and J by 1 base; unmatched bases: 5. The CDR3 is made up of 15 amino acids. The DNA of the CDR3 is TGTGCCAGCAGCCCCTGGACAGGGGCGAACACTGAAGCTTTCTTT. It codes for CASSPWTGANTEAFF.

The chain is built from TRBV4-3 and TRBJ2-7; D is unclear. The CDR3 runs to 15 residues. V was cut by 4 bases and J by 0 bases, with 13 bases left in between. Per germline, CDR1 LGHNA and CDR2 YSLEER. DNA for the CDR3: TGCGCCAGCAGCCCTTGGGCCACCGACTCCTACGAGCAGTACTTC. Encoded protein: CASSPWATDSYEQYF.

The genes are TRBV29-1 and TRBJ1-4; possible D gene TRBD1, 6 bases. Germline V gene data show CDR1 as SQVTM and CDR2 as ANQGSEA. The V end was cut by 3 bases, the J end by 6 bases, with 11 bases between. The CDR3 consists of 13 residues. Here the CDR3 reads CSVDEAGDEKLFF. The DNA for the CDR3 is TGCAGCGTTGATGAGGCAGGGGATGAAAAACTGTTTTTT.

The chain joins TRBV9 to TRBJ2-3; 8 bases line up with TRBD2. The CDR3 sequence is 14 residues long. V was pared by 3 bases and J by 9 bases, with 9 bases of the junction left unmatched. Germline loops: CDR1 SGDLS, CDR2 YYNGEE. The CDR3 reads CASSAALAVSTQYF. Here the CDR3 DNA reads TGTGCCAGCAGCGCCGCACTAGCGGTTTCGACGCAGTATTTT.

Only one count was recorded for this clone. The chain employs TRBV7-9 and TRBJ2-5; TRBD1 matches at 7 bases. This CDR3 has 15 residues. CDR1 is SEHNR, CDR2 FQNEAQ, per germline (reference sequence). The V segment lost 5 bases and the J segment 2 bases; nucleotides outside the gene matches: 8. As DNA, the CDR3 is TGTGCCAGCAGCAGCAAGGGACAGTCTCAAGAGACCCAGTACTTC. Protein product: CASSSKGQSQETQYF.

The chain recombines TRBV5-6 with TRBJ2-3; 8 bases align to TRBD2. V shed 2 bases, J shed 0 bases, and the junction held 8 bases outside the gene matches. This CDR3 comprises 17 residues. Germline-derived CDR1 and CDR2 are SGHDT and YYEEEE. The CDR3 sequence is CASSFEIGGGSTDTQYF. The CDR3 DNA reads TGTGCCAGCAGCTTCGAAATTGGCGGGGGGAGCACAGATACGCAGTATTTT.

This clone was counted a single time. This chain connects TRBV7-2 to TRBJ1-6, with D perhaps matching TRBD1 (5 bases). The CDR3 loop spans 14 amino acids. The V end was cut by 3 bases, the J end by 10 bases, with 13 bases between. The germline gives CDR1 SGHTA, CDR2 FQGNSA. This chain's CDR3 is CASSFGGVRSPLHF. Here the CDR3 DNA reads TGTGCCAGCAGCTTCGGAGGGGTCAGATCACCCCTCCACTTT.

This chain connects TRBV4-2 to TRBJ1-2; D is perhaps TRBD1 (5 bases). The CDR3 is 16 residues long. V lost 1 base and J 7 bases, leaving 19 bases between the germline ends. Germline V gene sequence: CDR1 LGHNA, CDR2 YNFKEQ. The CDR3 DNA follows: TGTGCCAGCAGCCAAGTTAGAGCTGAAGGGACTTCTGGCTACACCTTC. Translation gives CASSQVRAEGTSGYTF.

The rearrangement uses TRBV4-2 and TRBJ2-7, with 9 bases matching TRBD2. Germline-derived CDR1 and CDR2 are LGHNA and YNFKEQ. J lost 3 bases, V lost 0 bases, and 6 bases had no gene match. The CDR3 is made up of 16 amino acids. The CDR3 DNA follows: TGTGCCAGCAGCCAAGAGGAGGGTAGCGGGAGCTACGAGCAGTACTTC. The encoded protein is CASSQEEGSGSYEQYF.

This clone was found once. V gene TRBV6-5 combines with J gene TRBJ1-1; no reliable D call. The V end was cut by 8 bases, the J end by 0 bases, with 13 bases between. CDR3 length equals 14 residues. CDR1 is MNHEY and CDR2 is SVGAGI in the germline V gene. The CDR3 protein is CASRTRSMNTEAFF. CDR3 nucleotide sequence: TGTGCCAGCCGAACACGTTCCATGAACACTGAAGCTTTCTTT.

The J gene is TRBJ2-5, the V gene TRBV25-1, with 8 bases lining up with TRBD1. V trimming: 3 bases; J trimming: 6 bases; junction bases outside the gene matches: 3. The germline V gene encodes CDR1 MGHDK and CDR2 SYGVNS. This CDR3 has 13 amino acids. The CDR3 DNA follows: TGTGCCAGCAGTGACAGGGGGCCAAAGACCCAGTACTTC. The encoded protein is CASSDRGPKTQYF.

V and J are TRBV9 and TRBJ1-2; D unclear. In germline, CDR1 is SGDLS, CDR2 YYNGEE. This CDR3 comprises 16 residues. V was trimmed by 4 bases and J by 4 bases, leaving 20 bases between them. CDR3 residues: CASSQTMEPSLYGYTF. CDR3 DNA sequence: TGTGCCAGCAGCCAAACCATGGAGCCGAGTCTCTATGGCTACACCTTC.